This passage covers 24 T cell receptor beta chains from one sample sequenced in a study of blood T cell repertoires in COVID-19. Sequencing was performed with immunoSEQ multiplex PCR; in TCRdb, only in-frame clones are kept and a portion is missing. The sample lists 130,000 to 150,000 clones; about 83% were seen once. The sequencing sample was made of PBMCs or T cells enriched from blood (not recorded which). The receptors derive from a woman between 45 and 60 years old who had been exposed to COVID-19.

The rearrangement links TRBV4-2 to TRBJ2-3; tentatively, D is TRBD1 (5 bases). From germline, CDR1 is LGHNA and CDR2 YNFKEQ. The CDR3 is 14 residues long. V lost 3 bases and J lost 4, with 11 bases in between. CDR3 region: CASSQGPPADTQYF. The CDR3 nucleotides read TGTGCCAGCAGCCAGGGGCCTCCCGCAGATACGCAGTATTTT.

The chain combines TRBV2 with TRBJ2-7, with a tentative D call TRBD1 (6 bases). Between the trimmed V and J ends, which lost 5 bases and 2 bases, there was a span of 10 bases. This CDR3 is built from 13 residues. Germline V CDR1 and CDR2: SNHLY, FYNNEI. The CDR3 protein is CASSRGQTYEQYF. CDR3 nucleotide sequence: TGTGCCAGCAGTCGGGGACAAACCTACGAGCAGTACTTC. Together with reference TRBV2 and TRBJ2-7, the CDR3 gives the full variable domain: EPEVTQTPSHQVTQMGQEVILRCVPISNHLYFYWYRQILGQKVEFLVSFYNNEISEKSEIFDDQFSVERPDGSNFTLKIRSTKLEDSAMYFCASSRGQTYEQYFGPGTRLTVT.

The genes are TRBV24-1 and TRBJ2-3; 7 bases align to TRBD2. J gave up 2 bases and V 2 bases, and 3 bases lay outside the gene matches. The germline V gene has CDR1 KGHDR and CDR2 SFDVKD. The CDR3 has 15 amino acids. The CDR3 spells CATSDSAGVTDTQYF. CDR3 DNA sequence: TGTGCCACCAGTGATTCGGCGGGGGTCACAGATACGCAGTATTTT.

The count of this clone is one. The rearrangement links TRBV3-1 (or the pseudogene TRBV3-2) to TRBJ2-7; D might be TRBD2 (6 bases). Germline loops: CDR1 LGHDT, CDR2 YNNKEL (reference sequence). V lost 1 base and J lost 3, with 13 bases in between. CDR3 length: 15 amino acids. CDR3 sequence: CASSQGTAGLYEQYF. The CDR3 DNA sequence: TGTGCCAGCAGCCAAGGTACAGCGGGTCTCTACGAGCAGTACTTC.

The V and J genes are TRBV9 and TRBJ2-2; TRBD2 matches 9 bases. Germline trimming cut 0 bases from V and 7 bases from J; bases unmatched to any gene: 7. Germline CDR1 SGDLS, CDR2 YYNGEE. This CDR3 has 16 residues. In DNA form, the CDR3 reads TGTGCCAGCAGCGTAGGGGGTAGCGGGAGAGGCGGGGAGCTGTTTTTT. Encoded protein: CASSVGGSGRGGELFF. The full variable domain, its missing parts supplied by reference TRBV9 and TRBJ2-2, is DSGVTQTPKHLITATGQRVTLRCSPRSGDLSVYWYQQSLDQGLQFLIQYYNGEERAKGNILERFSAQQFPDLHSELNLSSLELGDSALYFCASSVGGSGRGGELFFGEGSRLTVL.

This rearrangement joins TRBV4-1 to TRBJ2-7; 12 bases are a match to TRBD2. CDR3 length equals 17 residues. Looked up from germline, CDR1 is MGHRA and CDR2 is YSYEKL. The J segment lost 0 bases and the V segment lost 1 base, leaving 4 bases of the junction unmatched. The CDR3 region is CASSQVGLAGPSYEQYF. The CDR3, as DNA: TGCGCCAGCAGCCAAGTTGGACTAGCGGGGCCCTCCTACGAGCAGTACTTC.

The chain uses TRBV4-1 and TRBJ2-7; D ambiguous. Trimming took 3 bases from V and 6 from J, leaving 12 bases between them. The CDR3 contains 13 residues. The germline CDR1 and CDR2 sequences are MGHRA and YSYEKL. DNA for the CDR3: TGCGCCAGCAGCCAGATCCCCCCCAGCGAGCAGTACTTC. Protein sequence: CASSQIPPSEQYF.

The V call is TRBV6-5, the J call TRBJ2-3, with 8 bases fitting TRBD2. This CDR3 spans 11 amino acids. Per germline, CDR1 MNHEY and CDR2 SVGAGI. Trimming cost V 8 bases and J 11 bases; bases outside gene matches: 6. Written as DNA, the CDR3 is TGTGCCAGCGGCGTAGCGGGACTGCAGTATTTT. Amino acid sequence: CASGVAGLQYF.

V usage is TRBV18 and J usage is TRBJ1-5, with 8 bases identical to TRBD1. Trimming took 6 bases from V and 5 from J; bases not matched to a gene: 9. Germline values: CDR1 KGHSH, CDR2 LQKENI. The CDR3 totals 15 residues. CDR3: CASSHDRGGDQPQHF. The CDR3 DNA reads as TGTGCCAGCTCCCATGACAGGGGTGGGGATCAGCCCCAGCATTTT. Using reference TRBV18 and TRBJ1-5 for the parts outside the CDR3, the full variable domain is NAGVMQNPRHLVRRRGQEARLRCSPMKGHSHVYWYRQLPEEGLKFMVYLQKENIIDESGMPKERFSAEFPKEGPSILRIQQVVRGDSAAYFCASSHDRGGDQPQHFGDGTRLSIL.

The genes are TRBV15 and TRBJ2-3; weak D call: TRBD1 (6 bases). This CDR3 is built from 15 residues. Trimming removed 1 base from V and 1 base from J, with 9 bases in between. CDR1 LNHNV and CDR2 YYDKDF come from the germline V gene (reference sequence). The CDR3 nucleotides are TGTGCCACCAGCAGAGTTTACAGGGGCACAGATACGCAGTATTTT. This sequence encodes CATSRVYRGTDTQYF.

This rearrangement joins TRBV27 to TRBJ2-4, with D perhaps matching TRBD1 (7 bases). V lost 6 bases to trimming and J lost 4 bases, with 16 bases between them. The CDR3 is 15 residues long. Germline V lookup: CDR1 MNHEY, CDR2 SMNVEV (reference sequence). This chain's CDR3 is CASRSTGTPKNIQYF. CDR3 nucleotide sequence: TGTGCCAGCAGGTCGACAGGGACTCCTAAAAACATTCAGTACTTC.

V gene TRBV19 combines with J gene TRBJ2-2; no definite D call. The ends were cut back, 8 bases at V and 2 bases at J, with 18 bases in the middle. CDR1 LNHDA and CDR2 SQIVND come from the germline V gene (reference sequence). The CDR3 is 16 residues long. CDR3 region: CASSPLVRRNTGELFF. DNA for the CDR3: TGTGCCAGTTCCCCCTTAGTTCGCCGAAACACCGGGGAGCTGTTTTTT.

V and J are TRBV18 and TRBJ2-3, with 9 bases identical to TRBD1. Germline assignment: CDR1 KGHSH and CDR2 LQKENI. J lost 4 bases, V lost 4 bases, and 3 bases had no gene match. The CDR3 spans 14 residues. The CDR3 loop reads CASSRTGAADTQYF. CDR3 DNA: TGTGCCAGCTCACGGACAGGGGCGGCAGATACGCAGTATTTT.

V gene TRBV19 combines with J gene TRBJ2-7; 7 nucleotides agree with TRBD1. The V and J ends lost 5 bases and 0 bases, in that order; junction bases with no gene match: 4. Per the germline V gene, CDR1 is LNHDA and CDR2 is SQIVND (reference sequence). This CDR3 contains 14 residues. As DNA, the CDR3 is TGTGCCAGTAGTGTCCGGGACAGCTCCTACGAGCAGTACTTC. It yields the protein CASSVRDSSYEQYF.

The chain is built from TRBV4-1 and TRBJ2-7, with 9 bases lining up with TRBD1. The CDR3 is 14 amino acids. The V and J ends lost 1 base and 4 bases, in that order; junction bases with no gene match: 2. In germline, CDR1 is MGHRA, CDR2 YSYEKL. Here the CDR3 DNA reads TGCGCCAGCAGCCAAGGGGACAGGGAGTACGAGCAGTACTTC. Translating it yields CASSQGDREYEQYF.

This sequence joins TRBV7-2 and TRBJ2-7; a possible D gene is TRBD2 (6 bases). Trimming shortened V by 1 base and J by 7 bases, and 23 bases separated the two germline ends. Germline values: CDR1 SGHTA, CDR2 FQGNSA. The CDR3 is made up of 17 amino acids. The DNA of the CDR3 is TGTGCCAGCAGCTTAGTAGCGCGGCGGGGAGGTATGGGAGAGCAGTACTTC. Translating it yields CASSLVARRGGMGEQYF.

There are a few counts of this clone. The chain has TRBV6-4 and TRBJ2-1; 9 nucleotides align to TRBD2. The CDR3 covers 15 residues. Germline CDR1 is MRHNA and CDR2 is SNTAGT. Germline trimming cut 6 bases from V and 5 bases from J; bases unmatched to any gene: 8. The CDR3 spells CASSLLAGTDNEQFF. CDR3 in DNA: TGTGCCAGCAGCCTCCTAGCGGGGACCGACAATGAGCAGTTCTTC.

At least ten counts were recorded for this clone. The chain links TRBV20-1 to TRBJ2-4, with 7 bases aligning to TRBD2. The germline gives CDR1 DFQATT, CDR2 SNEGSKA (reference sequence). The CDR3 is 11 amino acids. This CDR3 is CGARGENIQYF. The CDR3 DNA reads as TGCGGGGCACGGGGGGAAAACATTCAGTACTTC.

V is TRBV5-4 and J is TRBJ2-7; 10 bases fit TRBD2. Trimming removed 4 bases from V and 0 bases from J; junction bases left unmatched: 13. The CDR3 contains 18 residues. The germline V gene encodes CDR1 SGHNT and CDR2 YYREEE (reference sequence). CDR3 residues: CASSPDGSGGSSSYEQYF. The CDR3 DNA sequence: TGTGCCAGCAGCCCTGACGGTAGCGGGGGGTCTAGCTCCTACGAGCAGTACTTC.

Here the CDR3 DNA reads TGTGCCAGCAGCCAAGAGACGGGAACAGAGACCCAGTACTTC. Its protein product is CASSQETGTETQYF. The chain recombines TRBV3-1 (or the pseudogene TRBV3-2) with TRBJ2-5, with D tentatively TRBD2 (5 bases). Germline-derived CDR1 and CDR2 are LGHDT and YNNKEL (reference sequence). This CDR3 contains 14 residues. The ends were cut back, 0 bases at V and 4 bases at J, with 9 bases in the middle.

V usage is TRBV7-8 and J usage is TRBJ2-7, with 10 bases fitting TRBD2. This CDR3 comprises 14 residues. Looked up from germline, CDR1 is SGHVS and CDR2 is FQNEAQ. V lost 5 bases, J lost 5 bases, and 6 bases stayed unmatched. Here the CDR3 reads CASSPIAGGHEQYF. The CDR3 nucleotides are TGTGCCAGCAGCCCAATAGCGGGAGGCCACGAGCAGTACTTC.

In this sample, this clone turned up once. The genes are TRBV7-9 and TRBJ2-5; 8 nucleotides match TRBD1. Losses at the gene ends were 5 bases for V and 2 bases for J; bases not matched to a gene: 7. This CDR3 is 15 amino acids long. Germline CDR1 and CDR2: SEHNR and FQNEAQ (reference sequence). CDR3 region: CASSLRQGTQETQYF. CDR3 in DNA: TGTGCCAGCAGCCTTAGACAGGGGACACAAGAGACCCAGTACTTC.

V usage is TRBV18 and J usage is TRBJ2-7; 7 positions agree with TRBD2. This CDR3 is built from 18 residues. Germline V CDR1 and CDR2: KGHSH, LQKENI. V lost 5 bases, J lost 1 base, and 17 bases stayed unmatched. CDR3 in amino acids: CASSSGGFKGRGSYEQYF. The CDR3 DNA sequence: TGTGCCAGCTCATCCGGGGGGTTTAAGGGGCGAGGATCCTACGAGCAGTACTTC.

The CDR3 coding sequence is TGTGCCAGTTTCTCTAATGAAAAACTGTTTTTT. Its translation: CASFSNEKLFF. The gene calls are TRBV19 and TRBJ1-4; D remains unclear. V was clipped by 8 bases and J by 3 bases, with 4 bases between them. Germline CDR1 is LNHDA and CDR2 is SQIVND (reference sequence). This CDR3 has 11 amino acids.